Described below is a single T cell receptor beta chain sequence and its context. The specificity of this receptor is unknown. No much larger clone exists at a distance of one base, and base qualities are not known. This entry comes from a study of OX40 agonist ivuxolimab in advanced cancers. Background on the whole study: Ivuxolimab was a fully human IgG2 agonistic monoclonal antibody targeting the costimulatory receptor OX40 (CD134). Intravenous ivuxolimab was administered to patients every 2 weeks at six dose levels: 0.01, 0.1, 0.3, 1.5, 3 and 10 mg/kg. Of the roughly 50 dose-escalation patients, hepatocellular carcinoma was present in approximately 20, melanoma in approximately 15, renal cell carcinoma in 9 and head and neck cancer in 9. A male proportion of about 79% and a mean age of 60 years, ranging from roughly 23 to 79, were recorded for the dose-escalation cohort. Prior anti-PD-1, anti-PD-L1 or anti-CTLA-4 therapy was permitted, and checkpoint inhibitors had been received by around 39% of dose-escalation patients. Three dose-escalation patients achieved partial responses, one with hepatocellular carcinoma and two with cutaneous melanoma. Peripheral TCRbeta sequencing was intended to test whether TCR sequence diversity was altered and clonal T-cell expansion was caused by ivuxolimab. The paper reports the monotherapy dose-escalation portion (N of about 50 patients) of the phase I ivuxolimab trial.

Patients with a history of autoimmune disease or receiving systemic immunosuppression were excluded from the trial. Peripheral blood for TCR sequencing was drawn from every dose cohort at baseline, at cycle 4 day 1 and at cycle 7 day 1. The samples were drawn from a first-in-human, open-label, multicenter phase I dose-escalation trial of ivuxolimab. Adults with locally advanced or metastatic melanoma, renal cell, hepatocellular, or head and neck squamous cell carcinoma were enrolled in the trial. Before TCR sequencing, CD4+ and CD8+ T cells were separately sorted from peripheral blood. The study at large found these results: Low levels of normalized T-cell clonal expansion were also seen in some patients who did not respond. The antigen specificity of the clonally expanded peripheral T cells was not determined. After ivuxolimab, more expanded clones were found on average in CD8+ T cells than in CD4+ T cells. At doses of 0.1 to 3.0 mg/kg, clonal expansion of both CD4+ and CD8+ T cells in blood was seen between baseline and week 6. In the 0.1-3.0 mg/kg groups, partial responders had among the lowest normalized peripheral clonal expansion, particularly in CD8+ T cells.

From the cysteine through the phenylalanine, the CDR3 covers 16 amino acids. Only the CDR3 DNA stays, 48 bases, in frame from base 1. Taken from the germline V gene, the CDR1 and CDR2 loops are KGHSH and LQKENI. Trimming removed 3 bases from V and 5 bases from J, leaving 19 bases between the germline ends. Genomic DNA was isolated from the sorted cells so that the TCRbeta CDR3 region could be sequenced. The immunoSEQ Assay was used for sequencing of TCRbeta CDR3 regions. In TCRdb, the immuneACCESS table is reduced to in-frame sequences with V and J assigned. These tables do not hold every clone; where another copy was compared, an unresolved V gene accounts for under half, and the others remain unexplained. In all, the sample holds 60,000 to 75,000 clones, and approximately 81% of those were seen once. Of the sample, 5% to 6.5% falls within the top ten clones.

The sequenced sample was CD4+ or CD8+ T cells sorted from blood, obtained in a trial of the OX40 agonist ivuxolimab. Recombination joined TRBV18 with TRBJ1-1, with a tentative D gene TRBD1 over 5 matching bases. This TCR was recovered from an adult with an advanced solid tumor such as melanoma, head and neck, liver or kidney cancer. At the DNA level, the sequence is TGTGCCAGCTCACCGAATATAGGGGACCTGGGGACTGAAGCTTTCTTT. Its translation is CASSPNIGDLGTEAFF.